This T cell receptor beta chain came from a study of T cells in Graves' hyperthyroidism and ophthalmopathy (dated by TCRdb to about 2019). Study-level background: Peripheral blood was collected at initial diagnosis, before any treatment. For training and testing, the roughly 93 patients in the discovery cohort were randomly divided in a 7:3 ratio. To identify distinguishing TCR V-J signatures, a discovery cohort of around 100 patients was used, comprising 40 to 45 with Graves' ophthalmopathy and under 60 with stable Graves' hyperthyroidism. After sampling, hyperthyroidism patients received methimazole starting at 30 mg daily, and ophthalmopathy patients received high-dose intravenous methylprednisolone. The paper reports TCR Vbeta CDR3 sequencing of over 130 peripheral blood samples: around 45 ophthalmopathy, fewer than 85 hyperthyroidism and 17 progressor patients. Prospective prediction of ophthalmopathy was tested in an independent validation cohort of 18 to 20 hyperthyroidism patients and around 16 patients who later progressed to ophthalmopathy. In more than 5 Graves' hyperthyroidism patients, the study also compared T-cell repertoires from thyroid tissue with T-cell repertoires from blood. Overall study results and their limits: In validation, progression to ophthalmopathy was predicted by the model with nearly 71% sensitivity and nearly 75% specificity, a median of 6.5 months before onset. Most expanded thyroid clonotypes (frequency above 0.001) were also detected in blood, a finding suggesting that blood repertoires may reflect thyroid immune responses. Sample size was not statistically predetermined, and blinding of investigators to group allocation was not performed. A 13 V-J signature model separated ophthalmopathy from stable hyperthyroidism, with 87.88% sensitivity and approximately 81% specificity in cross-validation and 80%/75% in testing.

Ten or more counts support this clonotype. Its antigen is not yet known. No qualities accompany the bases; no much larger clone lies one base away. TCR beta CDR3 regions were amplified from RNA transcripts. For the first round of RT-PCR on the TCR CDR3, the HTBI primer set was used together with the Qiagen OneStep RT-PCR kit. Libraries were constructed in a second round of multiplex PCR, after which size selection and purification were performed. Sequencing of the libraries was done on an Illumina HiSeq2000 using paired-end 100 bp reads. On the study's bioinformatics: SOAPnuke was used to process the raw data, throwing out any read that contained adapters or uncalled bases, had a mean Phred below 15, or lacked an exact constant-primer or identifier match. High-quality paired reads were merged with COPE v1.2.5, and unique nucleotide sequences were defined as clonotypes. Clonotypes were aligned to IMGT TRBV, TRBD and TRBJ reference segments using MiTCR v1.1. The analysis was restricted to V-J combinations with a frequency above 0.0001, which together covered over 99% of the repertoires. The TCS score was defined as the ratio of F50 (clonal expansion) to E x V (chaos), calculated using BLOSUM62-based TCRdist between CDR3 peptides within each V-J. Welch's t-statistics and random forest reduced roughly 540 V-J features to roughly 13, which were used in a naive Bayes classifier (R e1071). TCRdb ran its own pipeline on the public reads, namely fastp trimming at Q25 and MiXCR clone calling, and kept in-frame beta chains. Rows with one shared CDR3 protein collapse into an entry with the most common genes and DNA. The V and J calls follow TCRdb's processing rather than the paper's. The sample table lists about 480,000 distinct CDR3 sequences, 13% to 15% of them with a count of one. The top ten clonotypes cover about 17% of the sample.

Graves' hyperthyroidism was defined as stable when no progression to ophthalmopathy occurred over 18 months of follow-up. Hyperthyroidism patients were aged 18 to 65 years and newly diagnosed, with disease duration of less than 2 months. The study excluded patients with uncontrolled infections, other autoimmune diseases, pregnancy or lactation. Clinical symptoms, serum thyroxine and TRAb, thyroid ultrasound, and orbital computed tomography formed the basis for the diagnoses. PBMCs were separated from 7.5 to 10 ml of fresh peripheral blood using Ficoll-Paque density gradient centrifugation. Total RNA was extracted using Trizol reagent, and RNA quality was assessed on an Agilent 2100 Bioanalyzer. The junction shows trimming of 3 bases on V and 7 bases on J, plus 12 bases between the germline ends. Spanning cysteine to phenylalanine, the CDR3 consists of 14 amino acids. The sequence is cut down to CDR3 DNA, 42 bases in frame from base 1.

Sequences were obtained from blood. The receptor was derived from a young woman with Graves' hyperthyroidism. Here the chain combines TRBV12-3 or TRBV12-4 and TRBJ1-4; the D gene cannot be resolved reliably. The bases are TGTGCCAGCAGTTTCGTGGCGGGAGTTGAAAAACTGTTTTTT. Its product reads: CASSFVAGVEKLFF.